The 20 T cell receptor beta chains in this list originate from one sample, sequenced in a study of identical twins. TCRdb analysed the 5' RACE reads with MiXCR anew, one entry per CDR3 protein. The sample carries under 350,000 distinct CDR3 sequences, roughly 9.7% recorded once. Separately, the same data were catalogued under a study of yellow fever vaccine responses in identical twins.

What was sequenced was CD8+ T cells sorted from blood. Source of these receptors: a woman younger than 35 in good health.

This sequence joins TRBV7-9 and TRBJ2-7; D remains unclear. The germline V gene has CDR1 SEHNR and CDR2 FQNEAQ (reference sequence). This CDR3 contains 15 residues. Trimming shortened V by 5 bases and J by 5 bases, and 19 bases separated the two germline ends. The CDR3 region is CASSPIFGSPNEQYF. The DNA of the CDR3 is TGTGCCAGCAGCCCCATCTTCGGCAGTCCCAACGAGCAGTACTTC.

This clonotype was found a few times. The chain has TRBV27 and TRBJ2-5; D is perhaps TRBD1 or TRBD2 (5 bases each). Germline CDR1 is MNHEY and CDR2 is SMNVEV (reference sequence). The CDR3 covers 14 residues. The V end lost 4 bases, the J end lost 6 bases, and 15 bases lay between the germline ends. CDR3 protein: CASSSAGTVKTQYF. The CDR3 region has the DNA TGTGCCAGCAGTTCGGCCGGGACCGTGAAGACCCAGTACTTC.

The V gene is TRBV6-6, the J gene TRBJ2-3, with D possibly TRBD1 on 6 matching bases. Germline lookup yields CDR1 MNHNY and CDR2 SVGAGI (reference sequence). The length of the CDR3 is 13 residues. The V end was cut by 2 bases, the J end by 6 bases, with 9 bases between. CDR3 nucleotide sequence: TGTGCCAGCAGTTACATGGGGGCCGATACGCAGTATTTT. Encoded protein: CASSYMGADTQYF.

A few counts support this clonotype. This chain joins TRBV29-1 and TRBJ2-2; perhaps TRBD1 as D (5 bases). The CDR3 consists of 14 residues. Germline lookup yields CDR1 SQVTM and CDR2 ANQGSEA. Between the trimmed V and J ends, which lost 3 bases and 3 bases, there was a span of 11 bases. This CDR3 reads CSVDPGRDTGELFF. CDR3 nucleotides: TGCAGCGTTGATCCAGGGCGAGACACCGGGGAGCTGTTTTTT.

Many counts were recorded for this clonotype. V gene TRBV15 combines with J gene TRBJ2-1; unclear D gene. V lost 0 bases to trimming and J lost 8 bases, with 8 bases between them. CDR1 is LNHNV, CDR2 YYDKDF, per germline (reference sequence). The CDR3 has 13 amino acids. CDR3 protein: CATSRERSYEQFF. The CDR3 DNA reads TGTGCCACCAGCAGAGAACGGAGCTATGAGCAGTTCTTC.

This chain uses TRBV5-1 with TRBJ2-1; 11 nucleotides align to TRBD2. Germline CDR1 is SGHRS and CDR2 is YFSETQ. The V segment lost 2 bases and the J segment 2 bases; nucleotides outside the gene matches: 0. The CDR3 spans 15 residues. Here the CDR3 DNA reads TGCGCCAGCAGCTTTAGCGGGGGGGCCTACAATGAGCAGTTCTTC. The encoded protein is CASSFSGGAYNEQFF.

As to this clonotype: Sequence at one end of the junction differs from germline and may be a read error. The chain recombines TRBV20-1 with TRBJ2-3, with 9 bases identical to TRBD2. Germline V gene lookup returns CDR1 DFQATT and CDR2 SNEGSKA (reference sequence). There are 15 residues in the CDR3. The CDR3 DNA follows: TGCAGTACTAGCCAACCGCGGGGGGGGGCAGATACGCAGTATTTT. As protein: CSTSQPRGGADTQYF.

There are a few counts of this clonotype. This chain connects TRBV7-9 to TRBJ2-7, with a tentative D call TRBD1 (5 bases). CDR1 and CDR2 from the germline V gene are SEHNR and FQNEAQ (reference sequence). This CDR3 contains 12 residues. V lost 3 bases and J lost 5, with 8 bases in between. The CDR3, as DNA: TGTGCCAGCAGCTTCTGGGGCCACGAGCAGTACTTC. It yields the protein CASSFWGHEQYF.

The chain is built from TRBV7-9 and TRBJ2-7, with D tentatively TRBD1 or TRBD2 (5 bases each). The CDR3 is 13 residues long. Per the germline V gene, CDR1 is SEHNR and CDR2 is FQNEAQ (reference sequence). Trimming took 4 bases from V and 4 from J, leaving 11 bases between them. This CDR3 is CASSSGPQYEQYF. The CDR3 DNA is TGTGCCAGCAGCTCGGGACCGCAATACGAGCAGTACTTC.

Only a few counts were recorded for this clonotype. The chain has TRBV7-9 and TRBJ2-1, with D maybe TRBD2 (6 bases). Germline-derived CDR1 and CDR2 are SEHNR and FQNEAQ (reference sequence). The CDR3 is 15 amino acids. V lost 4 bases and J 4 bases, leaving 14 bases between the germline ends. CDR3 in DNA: TGTGCCAGCAGCTCGCGGGGCGTTACTTACAATGAGCAGTTCTTC. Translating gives CASSSRGVTYNEQFF.

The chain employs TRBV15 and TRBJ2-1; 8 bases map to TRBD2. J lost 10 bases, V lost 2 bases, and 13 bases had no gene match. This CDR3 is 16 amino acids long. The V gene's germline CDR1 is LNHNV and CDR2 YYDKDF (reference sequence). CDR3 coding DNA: TGTGCCACCAGCAGACCACGGGGACTAGTCCGGTTAGAGCAGTTCTTC. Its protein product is CATSRPRGLVRLEQFF.

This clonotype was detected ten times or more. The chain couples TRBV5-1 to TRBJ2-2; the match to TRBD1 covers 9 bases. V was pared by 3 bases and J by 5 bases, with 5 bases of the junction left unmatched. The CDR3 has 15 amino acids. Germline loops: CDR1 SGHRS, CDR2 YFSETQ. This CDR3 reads CASSSGQGRTGELFF. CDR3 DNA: TGCGCCAGCAGCTCGGGACAGGGAAGGACCGGGGAGCTGTTTTTT.

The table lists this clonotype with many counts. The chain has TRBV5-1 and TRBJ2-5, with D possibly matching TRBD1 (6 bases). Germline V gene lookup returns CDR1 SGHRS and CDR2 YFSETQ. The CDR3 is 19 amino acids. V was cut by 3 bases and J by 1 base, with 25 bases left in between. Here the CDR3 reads CASSSLGTLSHGAQETQYF. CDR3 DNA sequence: TGCGCCAGCAGCTCCCTCGGGACATTATCTCATGGGGCCCAAGAGACCCAGTACTTC. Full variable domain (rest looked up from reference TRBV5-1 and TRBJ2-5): KAGVTQTPRYLIKTRGQQVTLSCSPISGHRSVSWYQQTPGQGLQFLFEYFSETQRNKGNFPGRFSGRQFSNSRSEMNVSTLELGDSALYLCASSSLGTLSHGAQETQYFGPGTRLLVL.

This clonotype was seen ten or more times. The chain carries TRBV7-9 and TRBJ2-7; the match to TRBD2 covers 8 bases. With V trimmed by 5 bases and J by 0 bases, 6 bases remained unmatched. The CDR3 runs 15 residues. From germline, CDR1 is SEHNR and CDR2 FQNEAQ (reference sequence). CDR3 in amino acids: CASSRSGDNSYEQYF. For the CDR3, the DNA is TGTGCCAGCAGCCGTAGCGGGGACAACTCCTACGAGCAGTACTTC.

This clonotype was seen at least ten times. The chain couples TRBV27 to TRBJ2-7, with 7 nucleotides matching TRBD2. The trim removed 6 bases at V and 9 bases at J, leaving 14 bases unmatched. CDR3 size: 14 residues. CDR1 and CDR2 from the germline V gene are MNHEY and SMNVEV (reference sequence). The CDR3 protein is CASRKAGSTVGQYF. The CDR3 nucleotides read TGTGCCAGCAGAAAAGCGGGAAGTACTGTTGGGCAGTACTTC.

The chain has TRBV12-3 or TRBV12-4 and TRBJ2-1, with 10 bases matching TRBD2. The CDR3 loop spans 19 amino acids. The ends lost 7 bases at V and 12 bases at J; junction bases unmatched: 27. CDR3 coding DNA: TGTGCCAGCAATCCACTCCCTAGCGGGGGAGCCCACCGCTGGGAGGGGCAGTTCTTC. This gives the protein CASNPLPSGGAHRWEGQFF.

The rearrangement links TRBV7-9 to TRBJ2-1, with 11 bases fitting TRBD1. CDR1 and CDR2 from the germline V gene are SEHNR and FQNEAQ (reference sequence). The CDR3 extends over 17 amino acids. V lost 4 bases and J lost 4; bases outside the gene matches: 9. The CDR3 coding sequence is TGTGCCAGCAGCTCGCCCGGACAGGGGGCGCGTTACAATGAGCAGTTCTTC. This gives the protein CASSSPGQGARYNEQFF.

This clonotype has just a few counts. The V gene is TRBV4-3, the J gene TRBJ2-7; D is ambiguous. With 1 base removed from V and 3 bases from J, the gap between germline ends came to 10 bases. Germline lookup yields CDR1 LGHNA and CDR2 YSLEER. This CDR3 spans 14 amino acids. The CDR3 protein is CASSQGRLIYEQYF. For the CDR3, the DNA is TGCGCCAGCAGCCAAGGGCGCCTAATCTACGAGCAGTACTTC.

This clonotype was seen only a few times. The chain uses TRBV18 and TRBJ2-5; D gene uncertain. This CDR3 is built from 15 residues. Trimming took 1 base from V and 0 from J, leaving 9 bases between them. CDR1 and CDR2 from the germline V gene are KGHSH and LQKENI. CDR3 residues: CASSPRATDQETQYF. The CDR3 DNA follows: TGTGCCAGCTCACCACGAGCAACAGACCAAGAGACCCAGTACTTC.

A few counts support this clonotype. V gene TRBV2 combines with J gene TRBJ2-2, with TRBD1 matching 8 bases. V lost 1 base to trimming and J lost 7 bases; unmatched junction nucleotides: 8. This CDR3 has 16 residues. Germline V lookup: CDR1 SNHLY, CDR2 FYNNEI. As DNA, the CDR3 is TGTGCCAGCAGTGAAGAGGCCAGGGGGCCGCTCGGGGAGCTGTTTTTT. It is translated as CASSEEARGPLGELFF.